The 23 T cell receptor beta chains below come from one sample, sequenced in a study of T and B cells in COVID-19 patients. Each TRB amplification used about 220-500 ng of genomic DNA from blood. TRB rearrangements were amplified by multiplex PCR with BIOMED2 TRB-A/B primers. MiXCR was run by TCRdb on the multiplex PCR reads, yielding one entry per CDR3 protein. The sample lists 20,000 to 30,000 distinct CDR3 sequences; approximately 32% were seen once. The sequencing input was blood. These receptors came from a human donor who had recovered from COVID-19.

The CDR3 loop reads CASSPGKETEAFF. As DNA, the CDR3 is TGTGCCAGCTCACCAGGGAAAGAGACTGAAGCTTTCTTT. The chain recombines TRBV18 with TRBJ1-1; no clear D gene. V lost 2 bases, J lost 5 bases, and 9 bases lay in between. Germline V gene sequence: CDR1 KGHSH, CDR2 LQKENI. The CDR3 is made up of 13 amino acids.

The chain joins TRBV20-1 to TRBJ2-1, with 9 nucleotides matching TRBD2. V trimming: 6 bases; J trimming: 9 bases; junction bases outside the gene matches: 18. Germline loops: CDR1 DFQATT, CDR2 SNEGSKA (reference sequence). The CDR3 has 16 residues. CDR3 region: CSAQRGGRAIGSEQFF. CDR3 bases: TGCAGTGCCCAGAGAGGCGGGAGGGCCATAGGGAGTGAGCAGTTCTTC.

By sample fraction, this clonotype is medium-sized (0.01 to 0.1%). The V and J genes are TRBV6-5 and TRBJ2-1, with D perhaps TRBD1 (6 bases). CDR1 MNHEY and CDR2 SVGAGI come from the germline V gene. The V end lost 5 bases, the J end lost 5 bases, and 13 bases lay between the germline ends. The CDR3 sequence is 14 residues long. The CDR3: CASSRDTRHNEQFF. CDR3 DNA: TGTGCCAGCAGTCGGGACACACGCCACAATGAGCAGTTCTTC.

V gene TRBV27 combines with J gene TRBJ2-7, with TRBD1 matching over 8 bases. The V gene's germline CDR1 is MNHEY and CDR2 SMNVEV (reference sequence). Trimming at V came to 7 bases and at J to 0 bases, leaving 8 bases not matched to a gene. The CDR3 totals 15 residues. For the CDR3, the DNA is TGTGCCAGCAACCGACAGGGGTCTACCTCCTACGAGCAGTACTTC. This codes for CASNRQGSTSYEQYF.

This clonotype has only one observation. The V call is TRBV20-1, the J call TRBJ2-5; possible D gene TRBD2, 5 bases. Between the trimmed V and J ends, which lost 3 bases and 1 base, there was a span of 9 bases. The CDR3 runs 13 residues. CDR1 is DFQATT, CDR2 SNEGSKA, per germline (reference sequence). DNA for the CDR3: TGCAGTGCTAGCCGGACTTTCCAAGAGACCCAGTACTTC. This sequence encodes CSASRTFQETQYF.

With respect to this clonotype: Being one base from a much bigger clone, this may be a read error. The chain recombines TRBV6-5 with TRBJ2-1, with TRBD1 matching over 10 bases. The CDR3 sequence is 15 residues long. Germline-derived CDR1 and CDR2 are MNHEY and SVGAGI. Losses at the gene ends were 4 bases for V and 6 bases for J; bases not matched to a gene: 6. CDR3 residues: CASSLDRGLGNEQFF. CDR3 sequence (DNA): TGTGCCAGCAGTTTGGACAGGGGGTTGGGCAATGAGCAGTTCTTC.

This clonotype has ten or more counts. The chain uses TRBV19 and TRBJ1-4; D not certain. The CDR3 sequence is 13 residues long. V was cut by 7 bases and J by 8 bases, with 14 bases left in between. Looked up from germline, CDR1 is LNHDA and CDR2 is SQIVND (reference sequence). DNA of the CDR3: TGTGCCAGTAACTATAGGCAGAGAGAAAAACTGTTTTTT. Encoded protein: CASNYRQREKLFF.

This clonotype was seen many times. This chain links TRBV6-5 with TRBJ1-2, with 9 nucleotides matching TRBD1. CDR1 MNHEY and CDR2 SVGAGI come from the germline V gene. CDR3 length: 18 amino acids. Trimming removed 2 bases from V and 4 bases from J; junction bases left unmatched: 14. CDR3 coding DNA: TGTGCCAGCAGTTACCGCATCGCCACCGGGACAGGGAGCTATGGCTACACCTTC. It encodes CASSYRIATGTGSYGYTF.

This chain joins TRBV7-9 and TRBJ2-3; possibly TRBD1 or TRBD2 for D (5 bases each). Germline V gives CDR1 SEHNR, CDR2 FQNEAQ (reference sequence). V shed 5 bases and J shed 1 base, with 19 bases lying between them. The CDR3 runs to 17 residues. The CDR3 here is CASSLRDPVRGTDTQYF. In nucleotides, the CDR3 is TGTGCCAGCAGCCTACGGGACCCTGTGCGTGGCACAGATACGCAGTATTTT.

This clonotype is medium-sized (0.01 to 0.1%). This rearrangement joins TRBV5-5 to TRBJ2-2, with a weak D call TRBD1 (6 bases). This CDR3 is built from 15 residues. CDR1 is SGHKS and CDR2 is YYEKEE in the germline V gene (reference sequence). V lost 4 bases, J lost 1 base, and 11 bases lay in between. The CDR3 DNA reads as TGTGCCAGCAGCGTCACAGGGATGAACACCGGGGAGCTGTTTTTT. Translation gives CASSVTGMNTGELFF.

This clonotype was detected a few times. The CDR3 sequence: CATSDLQGSISTGELFF. The CDR3 nucleotides are TGTGCCACCAGTGATTTACAAGGGAGTATCAGCACCGGGGAGCTGTTTTTT. The J gene is TRBJ2-2, the V gene TRBV24-1, with D tentatively TRBD2 (5 bases). Germline CDR1 KGHDR, CDR2 SFDVKD. Trimming cost V 1 base and J 4 bases, with 15 bases left between them. CDR3 size: 17 residues.

The chain links TRBV11-1 to TRBJ2-3, with TRBD2 matching 10 bases. The V gene's germline CDR1 is SGHAT and CDR2 FQDESV (reference sequence). The CDR3 loop spans 14 amino acids. V was clipped by 8 bases and J by 3 bases; unmatched bases: 5. DNA for the CDR3: TGTGCCAGCCGATTGGGACTAGCGACAGATACGCAGTATTTT. Protein: CASRLGLATDTQYF.

This clonotype was observed a few times. The chain joins TRBV5-6 to TRBJ2-3; TRBD1 matches 7 bases. With 5 bases clipped from V and 2 bases from J, the junction kept 8 bases outside the gene matches. CDR1 SGHDT and CDR2 YYEEEE come from the germline V gene. The CDR3 spans 15 residues. CDR3 nucleotide sequence: TGTGCCAGCAGTCTCCAAGGGACAGTCACAGATACGCAGTATTTT. It translates to CASSLQGTVTDTQYF.

This chain joins TRBV27 and TRBJ2-5; unclear D gene. V was pared by 2 bases and J by 2 bases, with 9 bases between. Germline CDR1 and CDR2: MNHEY and SMNVEV (reference sequence). CDR3 length: 14 amino acids. This chain's CDR3 is CASSLGNEQETQYF. The CDR3 DNA sequence: TGTGCCAGCAGTTTAGGTAACGAGCAAGAGACCCAGTACTTC.

Within the sample, this clonotype is medium-sized. This chain connects TRBV11-1 to TRBJ2-1; the match to TRBD1 covers 7 bases. The CDR3 is made up of 16 amino acids. The trim removed 3 bases at V and 3 bases at J, leaving 8 bases unmatched. Germline V gene data show CDR1 as SGHAT and CDR2 as FQDESV (reference sequence). The CDR3 DNA follows: TGTGCCAGCAGCTTCTCCGGGACAGTGAACTACAATGAGCAGTTCTTC. Translation: CASSFSGTVNYNEQFF.

This clonotype counts as medium-sized. This sequence joins TRBV19 and TRBJ2-2, with D possibly matching TRBD2 (5 bases). The V end lost 1 base, the J end lost 6 bases, and 6 bases lay between the germline ends. CDR1 is LNHDA, CDR2 SQIVND, per germline (reference sequence). The CDR3 has 13 amino acids. Written as DNA, the CDR3 is TGTGCCAGTAGTATAGGAGGGTCCGGGGAGCTGTTTTTT. It codes for CASSIGGSGELFF.

This clonotype turned up a few times. The chain links TRBV12-3 or TRBV12-4 to TRBJ1-2; D remains unclear. The CDR3 runs to 13 residues. V lost 6 bases to trimming and J lost 3 bases, with 11 bases between them. CDR3 sequence reads: CASSYQADYGYTF. In nucleotides, the CDR3 is TGTGCCAGCAGCTATCAGGCAGACTATGGCTACACCTTC.

The chain couples TRBV6-5 to TRBJ2-2; TRBD2 matches at 8 bases. Germline lookup yields CDR1 MNHEY and CDR2 SVGAGI. With V trimmed by 10 bases and J by 6 bases, 31 bases remained unmatched. The CDR3 runs 21 residues. The CDR3 loop is CATRGREEVAGLKSEAGELFF. CDR3 bases: TGTGCCACGCGGGGCAGGGAGGAGGTAGCGGGGCTCAAATCAGAGGCCGGGGAGCTGTTTTTT.

This clonotype was detected ten times or more. V gene TRBV6-6 combines with J gene TRBJ2-3; D gene ambiguous. CDR1 is MNHNY, CDR2 SVGAGI, per germline (reference sequence). The CDR3 is 13 amino acids. With 3 bases removed from V and 4 bases from J, the gap between germline ends came to 8 bases. Here the CDR3 reads CASSYTRSDTQYF. The CDR3 DNA follows: TGTGCCAGCAGTTATACGCGATCAGATACGCAGTATTTT.

The chain joins TRBV18 to TRBJ2-1, with 7 bases matching TRBD1. CDR1 is KGHSH, CDR2 LQKENI, per germline. The V gene end was trimmed by 6 bases and the J gene end by 5 bases; junction bases not matched to a gene: 4. The CDR3 loop spans 13 amino acids. The CDR3 bases are TGTGCCAGCTCCCCCGACAGGGACAATGAGCAGTTCTTC. Translation gives CASSPDRDNEQFF.

This clonotype has at least ten counts. The genes are TRBV6-5 and TRBJ1-5, with TRBD1 as a possible D gene (5 bases). The CDR3 covers 14 residues. V lost 3 bases and J 4 bases, leaving 10 bases between the germline ends. Germline loops: CDR1 MNHEY, CDR2 SVGAGI. The CDR3 sequence: CASSYLGGNQPQHF. CDR3 DNA: TGTGCCAGCAGTTATCTCGGGGGAAATCAGCCCCAGCATTTT.

This clonotype has only a few counts. This chain connects TRBV5-5 to TRBJ1-1, with D hard to call. Trimming took off 0 bases at V and 2 bases at J, with 5 bases between the two ends. The CDR3 is made up of 13 amino acids. Germline loops: CDR1 SGHKS, CDR2 YYEKEE (reference sequence). The CDR3 DNA reads as TGTGCCAGCAGCTTGGACGTAAACACTGAAGCTTTCTTT. It codes for CASSLDVNTEAFF.

This clonotype has only a few counts. The V call is TRBV7-9, the J call TRBJ2-2; tentatively, D is TRBD1 or TRBD2 (5 bases each). V was trimmed by 4 bases and J by 5 bases, leaving 14 bases between them. The CDR3 extends over 15 amino acids. Germline assignment: CDR1 SEHNR and CDR2 FQNEAQ (reference sequence). The CDR3 here is CASSSVRGRTGELFF. The DNA of the CDR3 is TGTGCCAGCAGCTCCGTGAGGGGCCGGACCGGGGAGCTGTTTTTT.